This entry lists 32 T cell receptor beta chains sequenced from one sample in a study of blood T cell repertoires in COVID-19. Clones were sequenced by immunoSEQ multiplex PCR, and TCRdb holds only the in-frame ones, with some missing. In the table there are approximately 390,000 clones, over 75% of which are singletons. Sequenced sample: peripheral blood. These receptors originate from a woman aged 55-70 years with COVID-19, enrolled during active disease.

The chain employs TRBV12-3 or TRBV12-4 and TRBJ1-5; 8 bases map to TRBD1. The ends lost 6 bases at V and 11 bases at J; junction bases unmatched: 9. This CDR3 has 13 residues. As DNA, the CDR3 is TGTGCCAGCAGCCTGACAGGGGAGGGGACCCAGCATTTT. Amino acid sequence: CASSLTGEGTQHF.

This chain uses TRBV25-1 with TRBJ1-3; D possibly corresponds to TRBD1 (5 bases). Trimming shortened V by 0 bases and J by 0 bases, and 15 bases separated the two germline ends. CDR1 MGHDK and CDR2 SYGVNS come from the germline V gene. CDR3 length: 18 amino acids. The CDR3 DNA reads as TGTGCCAGCAGTGAATATTACGGGACTCCCAGCTCTGGAAACACCATATATTTT. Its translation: CASSEYYGTPSSGNTIYF.

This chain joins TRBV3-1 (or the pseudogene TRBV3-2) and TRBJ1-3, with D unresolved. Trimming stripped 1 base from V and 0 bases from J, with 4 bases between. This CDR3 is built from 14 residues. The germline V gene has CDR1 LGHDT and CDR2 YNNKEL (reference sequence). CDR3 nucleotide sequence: TGTGCCAGCAGCCAAGTCTACTCTGGAAACACCATATATTTT. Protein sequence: CASSQVYSGNTIYF.

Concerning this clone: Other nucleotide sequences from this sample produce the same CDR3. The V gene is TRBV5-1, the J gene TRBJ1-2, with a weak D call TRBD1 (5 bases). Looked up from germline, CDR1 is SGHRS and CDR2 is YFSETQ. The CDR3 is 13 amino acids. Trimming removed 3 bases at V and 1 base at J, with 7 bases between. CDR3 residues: CASSSDNNYGYTF. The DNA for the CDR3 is TGCGCCAGCAGCTCGGACAATAACTATGGCTACACCTTC. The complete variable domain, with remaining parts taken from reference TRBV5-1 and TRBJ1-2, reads KAGVTQTPRYLIKTRGQQVTLSCSPISGHRSVSWYQQTPGQGLQFLFEYFSETQRNKGNFPGRFSGRQFSNSRSEMNVSTLELGDSALYLCASSSDNNYGYTFGSGTRLTVV.

CDR3 nucleotide sequence: TGCAGCGTTGCTGGGGGGAATACAGATACGCAGTATTTT. Amino acids: CSVAGGNTDTQYF. The V call is TRBV29-1, the J call TRBJ2-3; possible D gene TRBD2, 6 bases. The CDR3 totals 13 residues. Per the germline V gene, CDR1 is SQVTM and CDR2 is ANQGSEA. V lost 4 bases and J lost 3, with 11 bases in between.

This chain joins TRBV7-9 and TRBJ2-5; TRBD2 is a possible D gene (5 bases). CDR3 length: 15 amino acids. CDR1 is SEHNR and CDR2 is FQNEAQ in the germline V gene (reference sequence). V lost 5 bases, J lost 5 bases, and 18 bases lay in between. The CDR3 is CASSPGGSTRETQYF. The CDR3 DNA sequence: TGTGCCAGCAGCCCTGGCGGGTCCACCCGGGAGACCCAGTACTTC.

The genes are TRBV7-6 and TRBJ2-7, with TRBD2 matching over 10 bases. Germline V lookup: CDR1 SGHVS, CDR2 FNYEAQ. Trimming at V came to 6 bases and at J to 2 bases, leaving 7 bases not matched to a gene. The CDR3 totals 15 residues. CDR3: CASSSTSGAPYEQYF. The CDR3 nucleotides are TGTGCCAGCAGTTCAACTAGCGGGGCCCCCTACGAGCAGTACTTC.

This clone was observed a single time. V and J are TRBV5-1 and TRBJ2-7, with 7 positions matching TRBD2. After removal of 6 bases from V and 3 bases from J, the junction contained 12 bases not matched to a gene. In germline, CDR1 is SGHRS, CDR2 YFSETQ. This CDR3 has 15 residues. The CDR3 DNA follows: TGCGCCAGCAACTCCGGCGGGGGACCGATCTACGAGCAGTACTTC. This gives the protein CASNSGGGPIYEQYF.

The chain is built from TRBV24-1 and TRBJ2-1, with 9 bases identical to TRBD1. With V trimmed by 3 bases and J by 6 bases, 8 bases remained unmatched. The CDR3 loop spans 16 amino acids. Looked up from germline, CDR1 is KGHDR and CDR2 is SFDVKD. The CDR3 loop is CATSDATGGRGNEQFF. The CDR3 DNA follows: TGTGCCACCAGTGATGCCACAGGGGGCCGGGGCAATGAGCAGTTCTTC.

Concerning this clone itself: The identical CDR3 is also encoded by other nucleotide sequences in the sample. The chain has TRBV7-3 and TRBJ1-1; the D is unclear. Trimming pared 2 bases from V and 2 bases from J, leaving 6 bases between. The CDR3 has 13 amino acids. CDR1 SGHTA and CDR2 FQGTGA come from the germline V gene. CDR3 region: CASSLGRNTEAFF. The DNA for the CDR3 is TGTGCCAGCAGCTTAGGCAGAAACACTGAAGCTTTCTTT.

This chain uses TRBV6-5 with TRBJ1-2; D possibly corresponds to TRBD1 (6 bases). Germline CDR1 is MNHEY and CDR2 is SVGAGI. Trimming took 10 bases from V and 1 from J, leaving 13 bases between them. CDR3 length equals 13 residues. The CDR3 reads CATSRDNNYGYTF. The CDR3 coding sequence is TGTGCCACCTCCCGGGACAATAACTATGGCTACACCTTC.

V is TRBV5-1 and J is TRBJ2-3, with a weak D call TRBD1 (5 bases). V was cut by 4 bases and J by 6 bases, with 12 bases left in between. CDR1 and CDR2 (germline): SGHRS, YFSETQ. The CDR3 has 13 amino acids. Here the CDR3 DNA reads TGCGCCAGCAGCCAGGGATCAAGGGATACGCAGTATTTT. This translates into CASSQGSRDTQYF.

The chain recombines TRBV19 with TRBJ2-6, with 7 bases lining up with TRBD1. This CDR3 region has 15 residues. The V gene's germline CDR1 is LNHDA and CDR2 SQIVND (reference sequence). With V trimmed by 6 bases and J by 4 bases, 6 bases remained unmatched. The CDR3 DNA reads TGTGCCAGTAGCAACGACAGGGTAGGGGCCAACGTCCTGACTTTC. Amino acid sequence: CASSNDRVGANVLTF.

CDR3 loop: CASSLSSRGGETQYF. CDR3 coding DNA: TGCGCCAGCAGCTTGTCCTCCAGGGGTGGAGAGACCCAGTACTTC. This sequence joins TRBV5-1 and TRBJ2-5, with D tentatively TRBD1 (6 bases). Germline CDR1 SGHRS, CDR2 YFSETQ. Deletions cut 1 base from V and 4 bases from J, with 14 bases between. This CDR3 contains 15 residues.

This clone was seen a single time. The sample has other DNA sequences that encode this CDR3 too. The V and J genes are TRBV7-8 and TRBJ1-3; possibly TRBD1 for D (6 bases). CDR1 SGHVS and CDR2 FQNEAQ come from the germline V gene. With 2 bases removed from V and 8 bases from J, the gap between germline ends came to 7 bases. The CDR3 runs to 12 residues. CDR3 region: CASSLKGDTIYF. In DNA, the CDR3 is TGTGCCAGCAGCTTAAAGGGGGACACCATATATTTT.

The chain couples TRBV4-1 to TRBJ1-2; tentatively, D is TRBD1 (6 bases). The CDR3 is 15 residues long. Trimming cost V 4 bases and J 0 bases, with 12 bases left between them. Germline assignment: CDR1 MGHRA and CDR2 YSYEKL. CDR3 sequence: CASSRIWTANYGYTF. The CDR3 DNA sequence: TGCGCCAGCAGCCGGATTTGGACAGCTAACTATGGCTACACCTTC.

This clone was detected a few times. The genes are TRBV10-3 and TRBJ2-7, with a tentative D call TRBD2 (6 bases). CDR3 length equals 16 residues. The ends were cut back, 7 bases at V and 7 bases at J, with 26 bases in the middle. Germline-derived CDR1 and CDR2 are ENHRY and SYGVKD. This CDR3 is CAITGGGLAGTREQYF. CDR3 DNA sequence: TGTGCCATCACCGGCGGCGGGTTGGCGGGAACGAGGGAGCAGTACTTC.

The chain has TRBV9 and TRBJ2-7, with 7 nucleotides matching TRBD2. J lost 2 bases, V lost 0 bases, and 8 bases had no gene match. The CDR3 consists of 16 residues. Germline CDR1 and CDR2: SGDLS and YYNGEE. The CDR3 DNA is TGTGCCAGCAGCGTAGGAAGCCTAGCGGCCGCCTACGAGCAGTACTTC. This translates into CASSVGSLAAAYEQYF. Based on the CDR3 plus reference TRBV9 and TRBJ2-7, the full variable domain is DSGVTQTPKHLITATGQRVTLRCSPRSGDLSVYWYQQSLDQGLQFLIQYYNGEERAKGNILERFSAQQFPDLHSELNLSSLELGDSALYFCASSVGSLAAAYEQYFGPGTRLTVT.

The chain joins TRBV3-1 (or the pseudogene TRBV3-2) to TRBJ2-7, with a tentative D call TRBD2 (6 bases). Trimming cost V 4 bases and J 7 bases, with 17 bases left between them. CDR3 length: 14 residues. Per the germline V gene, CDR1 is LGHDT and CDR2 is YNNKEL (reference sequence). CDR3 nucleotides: TGTGCCAGCAGCCGCGCGGGACGGATTGAAGAGCAGTACTTC. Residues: CASSRAGRIEEQYF.

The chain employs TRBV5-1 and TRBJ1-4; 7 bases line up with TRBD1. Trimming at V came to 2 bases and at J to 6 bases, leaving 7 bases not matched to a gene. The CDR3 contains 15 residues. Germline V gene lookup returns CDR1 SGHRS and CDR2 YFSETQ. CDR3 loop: CASSFKDRTDEKLFF. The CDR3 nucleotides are TGCGCCAGCAGCTTTAAGGACAGGACCGATGAAAAACTGTTTTTT.

The CDR3 sequence: CASSQDFPGGVNTEAFF. The CDR3 nucleotides read TGCGCCAGCAGCCAAGATTTCCCAGGGGGTGTGAACACTGAAGCTTTCTTT. The chain joins TRBV4-1 to TRBJ1-1; 7 nucleotides match TRBD1. V gave up 0 bases and J gave up 0 bases; unmatched junction bases: 7. CDR1 and CDR2 (germline): MGHRA, YSYEKL. The CDR3 is 17 amino acids.

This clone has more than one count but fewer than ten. The chain's CDR3 is CASSPGVTEAFF. CDR3 DNA sequence: TGTGCCAGCAGCCCCGGAGTTACTGAAGCTTTCTTT. This chain links TRBV7-2 with TRBJ1-1; D is uncertain. CDR3 length: 12 amino acids. Looked up from germline, CDR1 is SGHTA and CDR2 is FQGNSA. With 5 bases removed from V and 5 bases from J, the gap between germline ends came to 9 bases.

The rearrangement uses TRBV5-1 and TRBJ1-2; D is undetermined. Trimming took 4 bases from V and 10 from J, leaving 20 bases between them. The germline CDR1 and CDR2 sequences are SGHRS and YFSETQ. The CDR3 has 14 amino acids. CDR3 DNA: TGCGCCAGCAGCCCCCGGGAGGGCTCCGGGCCCTACACCTTC. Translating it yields CASSPREGSGPYTF. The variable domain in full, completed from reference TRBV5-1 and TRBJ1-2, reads KAGVTQTPRYLIKTRGQQVTLSCSPISGHRSVSWYQQTPGQGLQFLFEYFSETQRNKGNFPGRFSGRQFSNSRSEMNVSTLELGDSALYLCASSPREGSGPYTFGSGTRLTVV.

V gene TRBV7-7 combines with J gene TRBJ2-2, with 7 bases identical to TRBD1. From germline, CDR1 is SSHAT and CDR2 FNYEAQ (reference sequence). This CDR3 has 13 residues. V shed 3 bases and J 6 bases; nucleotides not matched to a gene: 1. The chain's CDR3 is CASSFQGAGELFF. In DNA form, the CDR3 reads TGTGCCAGCAGCTTTCAGGGGGCCGGGGAGCTGTTTTTT.

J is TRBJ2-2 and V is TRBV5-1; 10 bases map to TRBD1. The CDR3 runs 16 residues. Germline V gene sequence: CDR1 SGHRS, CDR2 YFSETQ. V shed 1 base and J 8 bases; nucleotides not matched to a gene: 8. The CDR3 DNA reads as TGCGCCAGCAGCTTGAAGGACAGGGGGTTTGGTGGGGAGCTGTTTTTT. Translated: CASSLKDRGFGGELFF. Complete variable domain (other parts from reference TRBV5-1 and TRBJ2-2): KAGVTQTPRYLIKTRGQQVTLSCSPISGHRSVSWYQQTPGQGLQFLFEYFSETQRNKGNFPGRFSGRQFSNSRSEMNVSTLELGDSALYLCASSLKDRGFGGELFFGEGSRLTVL.

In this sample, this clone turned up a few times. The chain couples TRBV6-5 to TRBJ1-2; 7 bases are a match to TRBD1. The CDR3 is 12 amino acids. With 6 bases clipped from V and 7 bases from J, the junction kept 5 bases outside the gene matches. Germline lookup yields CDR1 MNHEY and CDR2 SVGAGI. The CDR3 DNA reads TGTGCCAGCAGCGTCGACAGGGTTGGCTACACCTTC. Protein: CASSVDRVGYTF.

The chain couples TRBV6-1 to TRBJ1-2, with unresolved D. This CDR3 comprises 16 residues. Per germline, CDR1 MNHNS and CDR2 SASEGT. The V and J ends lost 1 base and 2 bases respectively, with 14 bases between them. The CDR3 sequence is CASSEEWGGPNYGYTF. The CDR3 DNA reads TGTGCCAGCAGTGAAGAGTGGGGAGGGCCCAACTATGGCTACACCTTC.

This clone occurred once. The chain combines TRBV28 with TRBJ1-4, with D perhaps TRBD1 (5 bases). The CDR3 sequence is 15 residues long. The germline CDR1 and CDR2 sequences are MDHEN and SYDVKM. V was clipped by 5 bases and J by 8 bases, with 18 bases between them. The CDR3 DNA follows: TGTGCCAGCAGTCCAGGCGGGGCCGCCGGGGAAAAACTGTTTTTT. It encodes CASSPGGAAGEKLFF.

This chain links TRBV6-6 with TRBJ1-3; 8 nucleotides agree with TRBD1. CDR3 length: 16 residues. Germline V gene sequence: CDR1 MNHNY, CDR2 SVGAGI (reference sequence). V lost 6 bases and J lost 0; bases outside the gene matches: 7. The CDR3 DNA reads TGTGCCAGCAGCGGGACAGGCAGTTACTCTGGAAACACCATATATTTT. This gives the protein CASSGTGSYSGNTIYF.

The DNA of the CDR3 is TGTGCCAGCAGCCCCAGGACTAGCGAAGATACGCAGTATTTT. It is translated as CASSPRTSEDTQYF. The gene calls are TRBV9 and TRBJ2-3; 9 bases are a match to TRBD2. V shed 4 bases, J shed 5 bases, and the junction held 5 bases outside the gene matches. CDR3 length: 14 residues. CDR1 and CDR2 (germline): SGDLS, YYNGEE.

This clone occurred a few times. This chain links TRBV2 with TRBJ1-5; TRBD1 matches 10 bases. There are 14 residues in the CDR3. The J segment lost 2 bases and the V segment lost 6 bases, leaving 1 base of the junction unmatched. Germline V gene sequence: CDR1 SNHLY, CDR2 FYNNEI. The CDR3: CASRGTGGNQPQHF. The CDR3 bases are TGTGCCAGCAGGGGGACAGGGGGCAATCAGCCCCAGCATTTT.

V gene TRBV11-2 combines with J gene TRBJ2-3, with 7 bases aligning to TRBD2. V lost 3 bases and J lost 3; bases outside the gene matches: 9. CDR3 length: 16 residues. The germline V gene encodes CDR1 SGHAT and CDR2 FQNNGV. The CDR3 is CASSFDGGLRTDTQYF. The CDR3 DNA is TGTGCCAGCAGCTTTGATGGGGGACTAAGGACAGATACGCAGTATTTT. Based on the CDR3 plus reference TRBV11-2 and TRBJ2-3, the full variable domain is EAGVAQSPRYKIIEKRQSVAFWCNPISGHATLYWYQQILGQGPKLLIQFQNNGVVDDSQLPKDRFSAERLKGVDSTLKIQPAKLEDSAVYLCASSFDGGLRTDTQYFGPGTRLTVL.